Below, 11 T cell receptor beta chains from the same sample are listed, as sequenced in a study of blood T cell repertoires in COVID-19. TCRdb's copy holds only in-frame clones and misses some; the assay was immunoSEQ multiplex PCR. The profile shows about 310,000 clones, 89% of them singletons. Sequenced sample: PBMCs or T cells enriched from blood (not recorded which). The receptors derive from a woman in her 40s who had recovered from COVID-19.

The chain's CDR3 is CASSAIPPGQETEAFF. DNA of the CDR3: TGTGCCAGCAGCGCCATTCCACCGGGACAGGAGACTGAAGCTTTCTTT. The chain links TRBV7-2 to TRBJ1-1; TRBD1 agrees at 8 bases. Germline lookup yields CDR1 SGHTA and CDR2 FQGNSA. The CDR3 totals 16 residues. V was pared by 5 bases and J by 5 bases, with 13 bases of the junction left unmatched.

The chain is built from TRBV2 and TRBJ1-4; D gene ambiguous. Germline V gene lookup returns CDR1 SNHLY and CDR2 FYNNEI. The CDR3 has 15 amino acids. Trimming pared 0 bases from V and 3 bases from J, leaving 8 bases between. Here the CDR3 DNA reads TGTGCCAGCAGTGAAGCAGGCGGGGCTAATGAAAAACTGTTTTTT. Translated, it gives CASSEAGGANEKLFF.

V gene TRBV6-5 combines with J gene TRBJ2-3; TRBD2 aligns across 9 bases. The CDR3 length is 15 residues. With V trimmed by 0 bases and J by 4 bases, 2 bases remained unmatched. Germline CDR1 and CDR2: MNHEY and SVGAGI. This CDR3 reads CASSYSAGGPDTQYF. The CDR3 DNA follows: TGTGCCAGCAGTTACTCGGCGGGAGGGCCAGATACGCAGTATTTT.

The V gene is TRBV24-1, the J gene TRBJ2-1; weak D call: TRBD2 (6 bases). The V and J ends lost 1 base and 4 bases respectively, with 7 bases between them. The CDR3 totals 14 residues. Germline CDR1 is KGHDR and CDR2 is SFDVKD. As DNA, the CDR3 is TGTGCCACCAGTGATTTTGCGGGGTACAATGAGCAGTTCTTC. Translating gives CATSDFAGYNEQFF.

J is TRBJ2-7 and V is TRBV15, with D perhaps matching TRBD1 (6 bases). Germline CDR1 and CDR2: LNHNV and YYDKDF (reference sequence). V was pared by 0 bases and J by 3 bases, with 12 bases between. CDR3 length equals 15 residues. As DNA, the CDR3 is TGTGCCACCAGCAGAGAACAGGGAAGAATCTACGAGCAGTACTTC. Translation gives CATSREQGRIYEQYF.

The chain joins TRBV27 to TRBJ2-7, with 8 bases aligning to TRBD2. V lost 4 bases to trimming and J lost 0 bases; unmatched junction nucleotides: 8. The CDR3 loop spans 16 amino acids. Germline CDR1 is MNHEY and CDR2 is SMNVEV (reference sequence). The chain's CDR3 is CASSYITSGDSYEQYF. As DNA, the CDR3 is TGTGCCAGCAGTTACATTACTAGCGGTGACTCCTACGAGCAGTACTTC.

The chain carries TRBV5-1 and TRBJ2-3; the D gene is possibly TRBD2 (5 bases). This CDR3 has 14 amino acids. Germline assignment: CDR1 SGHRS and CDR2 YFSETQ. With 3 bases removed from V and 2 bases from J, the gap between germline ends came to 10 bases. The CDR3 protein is CASSSSSLTDTQYF. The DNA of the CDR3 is TGCGCCAGCAGCTCTAGCAGTCTCACAGATACGCAGTATTTT.

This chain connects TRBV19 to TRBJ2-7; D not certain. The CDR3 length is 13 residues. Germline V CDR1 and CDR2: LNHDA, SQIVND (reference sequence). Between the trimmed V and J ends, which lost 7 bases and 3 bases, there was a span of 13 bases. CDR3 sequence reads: CASTYGSGYEQYF. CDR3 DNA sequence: TGTGCCAGTACCTATGGATCGGGCTACGAGCAGTACTTC.

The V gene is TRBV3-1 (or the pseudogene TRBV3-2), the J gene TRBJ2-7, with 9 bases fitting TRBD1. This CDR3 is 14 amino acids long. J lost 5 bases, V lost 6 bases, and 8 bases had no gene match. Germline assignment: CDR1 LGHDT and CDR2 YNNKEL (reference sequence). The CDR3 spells CASSQTGGRHEQYF. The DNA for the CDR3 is TGTGCCAGCAGTCAGACAGGGGGACGCCACGAGCAGTACTTC.

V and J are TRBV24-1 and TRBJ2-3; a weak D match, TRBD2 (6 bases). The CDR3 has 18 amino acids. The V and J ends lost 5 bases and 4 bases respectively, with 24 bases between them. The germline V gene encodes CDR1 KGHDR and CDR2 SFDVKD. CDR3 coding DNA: TGTGCCACCAGTGGAAGACTAGGACTCACTGAGGGGTCAGATACGCAGTATTTT. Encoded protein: CATSGRLGLTEGSDTQYF.

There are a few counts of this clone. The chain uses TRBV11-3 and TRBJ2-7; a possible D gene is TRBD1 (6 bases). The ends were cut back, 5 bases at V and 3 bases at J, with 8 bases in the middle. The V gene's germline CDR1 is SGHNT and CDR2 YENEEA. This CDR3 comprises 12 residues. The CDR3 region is CASSRDNYEQYF. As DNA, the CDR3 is TGTGCCAGCAGCAGGGACAACTACGAGCAGTACTTC.